The rows below give T cell receptor beta chains drawn from one sample of a study of blood T cell repertoires in COVID-19. Produced via immunoSEQ multiplex PCR; TCRdb's table is partial and in-frame only. This sample yields a few hundred thousand clones, of which around 85% are seen a single time; approximately 7.9% belongs to the top ten. Material for sequencing was peripheral blood. The receptor set was obtained from a human donor in a cohort sampled during active COVID-19. Both conserved end residues are part of each CDR3. The order of the fields is clone size, V gene, D gene, J gene, CDR3 protein, CDR3 DNA. The D gene is left open where the match is weak. The size of a clone is reported for some rows only, either as once, few or many, or as a class for expanded clones.

clone_size: .
v_call: TRBV7-6
d_call: .
j_call: TRBJ2-1
cdr3_aa: CASSLGGPIARDYNEQFF
cdr3_nt: TGTGCCAGCAGCTTAGGGGGGCCAATAGCGAGAGATTACAATGAGCAGTTCTTC

clone_size: .
v_call: TRBV7-2
d_call: TRBD1
j_call: TRBJ1-2
cdr3_aa: CASREPGQGFGGYGYTF
cdr3_nt: TGTGCCAGCAGGGAACCGGGACAGGGTTTTGGTGGCTATGGCTACACCTTC

clone_size: .
v_call: TRBV3-1/TRBV3-2
d_call: .
j_call: TRBJ2-1
cdr3_aa: CASSRSDSYNEQFF
cdr3_nt: TGTGCCAGCAGCCGGTCGGACAGTTACAATGAGCAGTTCTTC

clone_size: few
v_call: TRBV5-6
d_call: TRBD1
j_call: TRBJ2-3
cdr3_aa: CASSIGQAGDTQYF
cdr3_nt: TGTGCCAGCAGCATCGGACAGGCTGGAGATACGCAGTATTTT

clone_size: .
v_call: TRBV9
d_call: TRBD1
j_call: TRBJ1-2
cdr3_aa: CASSLGTGRLYGYTF
cdr3_nt: TGTGCCAGCAGCCTCGGGACAGGGCGCCTCTATGGCTACACCTTC

clone_size: .
v_call: TRBV19
d_call: TRBD1
j_call: TRBJ2-1
cdr3_aa: CASSIYRGEYNEQFF
cdr3_nt: TGTGCCAGTAGTATTTACAGGGGGGAGTACAATGAGCAGTTCTTC

clone_size: .
v_call: TRBV15
d_call: TRBD1
j_call: TRBJ2-7
cdr3_aa: CATSRGDRVQYEQYF
cdr3_nt: TGTGCCACCAGCAGGGGGGACAGGGTTCAGTACGAGCAGTACTTC

clone_size: .
v_call: TRBV9
d_call: .
j_call: TRBJ2-2
cdr3_aa: CASSVQATGELFF
cdr3_nt: TGTGCCAGCAGCGTCCAGGCAACCGGGGAGCTGTTTTTT

clone_size: .
v_call: TRBV30
d_call: .
j_call: TRBJ2-2
cdr3_aa: CAWSVEGRNTGELFF
cdr3_nt: TGTGCCTGGAGTGTGGAGGGACGTAACACCGGGGAGCTGTTTTTT

clone_size: .
v_call: TRBV5-1
d_call: .
j_call: TRBJ1-3
cdr3_aa: CASRHSSGNTIYF
cdr3_nt: TGCGCCAGCAGACACAGCTCTGGAAACACCATATATTTT

clone_size: .
v_call: TRBV5-1
d_call: .
j_call: TRBJ2-3
cdr3_aa: CASSLESVSTDTQYF
cdr3_nt: TGCGCCAGCAGCTTGGAGTCAGTTAGCACAGATACGCAGTATTTT

clone_size: .
v_call: TRBV12-5
d_call: .
j_call: TRBJ1-5
cdr3_aa: CASGQGHSSQPQHF
cdr3_nt: TGTGCTAGTGGACAAGGACATAGCAGTCAGCCCCAGCATTTT

clone_size: .
v_call: TRBV10-1
d_call: TRBD1
j_call: TRBJ1-3
cdr3_aa: CASGTGTSGNTIYF
cdr3_nt: TGCGCCAGCGGGACAGGTACCTCTGGAAACACCATATATTTT

clone_size: .
v_call: TRBV7-9
d_call: TRBD1
j_call: TRBJ2-7
cdr3_aa: CASRDGTEPYEQYF
cdr3_nt: TGTGCCAGCAGAGACGGGACAGAGCCGTACGAGCAGTACTTC

clone_size: .
v_call: TRBV6-5
d_call: TRBD1
j_call: TRBJ2-7
cdr3_aa: CASSNTGGYEQYF
cdr3_nt: TGTGCCAGCAGTAACACAGGGGGCTACGAGCAGTACTTC

clone_size: .
v_call: TRBV2
d_call: .
j_call: TRBJ2-7
cdr3_aa: CASSEDGYEQYF
cdr3_nt: TGTGCCAGCAGTGAAGACGGCTACGAGCAGTACTTC

clone_size: few
v_call: TRBV19
d_call: .
j_call: TRBJ2-5
cdr3_aa: CASSIGGGAGETQYF
cdr3_nt: TGTGCCAGTAGTATAGGTGGGGGGGCCGGAGAGACCCAGTACTTC

clone_size: .
v_call: TRBV18
d_call: .
j_call: TRBJ1-1
cdr3_aa: CASSPPGHTEAFF
cdr3_nt: TGTGCCAGCTCACCACCGGGCCACACTGAAGCTTTCTTT

clone_size: .
v_call: TRBV2
d_call: TRBD1
j_call: TRBJ2-2
cdr3_aa: CASRGQGAFTGELFF
cdr3_nt: TGTGCCAGCAGGGGACAGGGGGCGTTTACCGGGGAGCTGTTTTTT

clone_size: .
v_call: TRBV30
d_call: .
j_call: TRBJ1-2
cdr3_aa: CAWSGQAVYGYTF
cdr3_nt: TGTGCCTGGAGTGGGCAGGCTGTCTATGGCTACACCTTC

clone_size: .
v_call: TRBV5-1
d_call: .
j_call: TRBJ1-1
cdr3_aa: CASSQRAGLLIMTEAFF
cdr3_nt: TGCGCCAGCAGCCAGAGGGCTGGGCTGCTGATCATGACTGAAGCTTTCTTT

clone_size: .
v_call: TRBV11-2
d_call: .
j_call: TRBJ1-1
cdr3_aa: CASSLLPGNMNTEAFF
cdr3_nt: TGTGCCAGCAGCTTATTGCCAGGGAACATGAACACTGAAGCTTTCTTT

clone_size: .
v_call: TRBV6-4
d_call: TRBD1
j_call: TRBJ1-5
cdr3_aa: CASSTTGGNQPQHF
cdr3_nt: TGTGCCAGCAGTACGACAGGGGGCAATCAGCCCCAGCATTTT

clone_size: .
v_call: TRBV5-1
d_call: .
j_call: TRBJ2-2
cdr3_aa: CASSPTTANTGELFF
cdr3_nt: TGCGCCAGCAGCCCCACTACCGCGAACACCGGGGAGCTGTTTTTT

clone_size: .
v_call: TRBV14
d_call: TRBD1
j_call: TRBJ1-3
cdr3_aa: CASSQVGTAGNTIYF
cdr3_nt: TGTGCCAGCAGCCAAGTGGGGACAGCTGGAAACACCATATATTTT

clone_size: many
v_call: TRBV6-1
d_call: .
j_call: TRBJ1-6
cdr3_aa: CASSEFGRVSYNSPLHF
cdr3_nt: TGTGCCAGCAGTGAATTTGGGAGAGTCTCCTATAATTCACCCCTCCACTTT

clone_size: .
v_call: TRBV5-6
d_call: TRBD1
j_call: TRBJ1-5
cdr3_aa: CASSAGTGVSQPQHF
cdr3_nt: TGTGCCAGCAGCGCCGGGACAGGGGTTAGTCAGCCCCAGCATTTT

clone_size: .
v_call: TRBV9
d_call: TRBD1
j_call: TRBJ2-1
cdr3_aa: CASSGRTGPGNEQFF
cdr3_nt: TGTGCCAGCAGCGGAAGGACAGGTCCGGGAAATGAGCAGTTCTTC

clone_size: .
v_call: TRBV6-4
d_call: TRBD1
j_call: TRBJ2-7
cdr3_aa: CASSADRQGEQYF
cdr3_nt: TGTGCCAGCAGCGCAGATCGACAGGGCGAGCAGTACTTC

clone_size: .
v_call: TRBV7-3
d_call: .
j_call: TRBJ2-1
cdr3_aa: CASSLRGLWVDEQFF
cdr3_nt: TGTGCCAGCAGCTTGCGGGGGCTTTGGGTGGATGAGCAGTTCTTC

clone_size: few
v_call: TRBV6-5
d_call: .
j_call: TRBJ2-7
cdr3_aa: CALGLYEQYF
cdr3_nt: TGTGCCTTGGGACTCTACGAGCAGTACTTC

clone_size: .
v_call: TRBV3-1/TRBV3-2
d_call: TRBD1
j_call: TRBJ1-3
cdr3_aa: CASSQGQGATGNTIYF
cdr3_nt: TGTGCCAGCAGCCAAGGACAGGGGGCTACTGGAAACACCATATATTTT

clone_size: .
v_call: TRBV18
d_call: TRBD1
j_call: TRBJ2-7
cdr3_aa: CASSPVTGDWYEQYF
cdr3_nt: TGTGCCAGCTCACCAGTGACAGGGGACTGGTACGAGCAGTACTTC

clone_size: .
v_call: TRBV2
d_call: TRBD2
j_call: TRBJ2-3
cdr3_aa: CASIGRRGGSYTQYF
cdr3_nt: TGTGCCAGCATTGGTCGGCGGGGGGGCTCTTATACGCAGTATTTT

clone_size: .
v_call: TRBV6-5
d_call: TRBD1
j_call: TRBJ1-5
cdr3_aa: CASTRDRAENQPQHF
cdr3_nt: TGTGCCAGCACCCGGGACAGGGCGGAAAATCAGCCCCAGCATTTT

clone_size: .
v_call: TRBV24-1
d_call: TRBD1
j_call: TRBJ2-2
cdr3_aa: CATSGTGTNTGELFF
cdr3_nt: TGTGCCACCAGTGGGACAGGGACGAACACCGGGGAGCTGTTTTTT

clone_size: .
v_call: TRBV19
d_call: .
j_call: TRBJ1-2
cdr3_aa: CASSIWGGGYTF
cdr3_nt: TGTGCCAGTAGTATTTGGGGGGGAGGCTACACCTTC

clone_size: .
v_call: TRBV7-3
d_call: TRBD1
j_call: TRBJ2-2
cdr3_aa: CASGTGTGGNTGELFF
cdr3_nt: TGTGCCAGCGGAACCGGGACAGGGGGAAACACCGGGGAGCTGTTTTTT

clone_size: .
v_call: TRBV2
d_call: .
j_call: TRBJ2-3
cdr3_aa: CASSETRGTDTQYF
cdr3_nt: TGTGCCAGCAGTGAAACCCGGGGCACAGATACGCAGTATTTT